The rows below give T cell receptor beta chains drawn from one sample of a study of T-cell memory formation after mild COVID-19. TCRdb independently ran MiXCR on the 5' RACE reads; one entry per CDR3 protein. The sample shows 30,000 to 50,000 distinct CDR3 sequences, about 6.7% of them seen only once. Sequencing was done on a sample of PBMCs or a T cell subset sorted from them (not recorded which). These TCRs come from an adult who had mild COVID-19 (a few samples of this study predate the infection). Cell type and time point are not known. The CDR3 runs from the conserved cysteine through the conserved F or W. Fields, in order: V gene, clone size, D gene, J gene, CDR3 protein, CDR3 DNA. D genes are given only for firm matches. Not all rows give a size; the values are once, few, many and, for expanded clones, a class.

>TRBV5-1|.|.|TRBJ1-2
CASTDGGYGYTF
TGCGCCAGCACCGATGGGGGTTATGGCTACACCTTC
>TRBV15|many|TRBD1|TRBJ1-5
CATSEGQGLVNQPQHF
TGTGCCACCAGCGAGGGACAGGGGTTGGTCAATCAGCCCCAGCATTTT
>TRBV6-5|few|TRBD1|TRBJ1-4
CASSYGTARNEKLFF
TGTGCCAGCAGTTACGGGACAGCGAGAAATGAAAAACTGTTTTTT
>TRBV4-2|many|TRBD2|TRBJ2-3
CASSQVVSGGDTQYF
TGTGCCAGCAGCCAAGTAGTTAGCGGGGGAGATACGCAGTATTTT
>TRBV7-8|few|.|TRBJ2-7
CASGSAYEQYF
TGTGCCAGCGGCAGCGCCTACGAGCAGTACTTC
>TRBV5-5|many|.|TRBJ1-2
CASSPKTEYGYTF
TGTGCCAGCAGCCCCAAGACCGAGTATGGCTACACCTTC
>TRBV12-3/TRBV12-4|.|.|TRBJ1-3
CASTTGRTSGNTIYF
TGTGCCAGCACCACCGGTCGCACCTCTGGAAACACCATATATTTT
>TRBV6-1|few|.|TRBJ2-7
CASIRSGRSYDQYF
TGTGCCAGCATCCGTTCTGGCCGAAGCTACGATCAGTACTTC
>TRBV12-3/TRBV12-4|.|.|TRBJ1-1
CASKPTGMNTEAFF
TGTGCCAGCAAACCGACGGGGATGAACACTGAAGCTTTCTTT
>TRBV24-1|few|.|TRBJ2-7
CATSDLHGGEQYF
TGTGCCACCAGTGATTTGCACGGGGGAGAGCAGTACTTC
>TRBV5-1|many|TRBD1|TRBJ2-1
CASSYGTGYNEQFF
TGCGCCAGCAGCTACGGGACAGGCTATAATGAGCAGTTCTTC
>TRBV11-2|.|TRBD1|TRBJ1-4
CASSLLRDSGSIREKLFF
TGTGCCAGCAGCTTATTAAGGGACAGCGGTAGCATTCGCGAAAAACTGTTTTTT
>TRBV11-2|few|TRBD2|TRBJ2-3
CASSSTQRGSTDTQYF
TGTGCCAGCAGCTCTACCCAGCGGGGGAGCACAGATACGCAGTATTTT
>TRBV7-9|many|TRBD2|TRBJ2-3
CASSPGLAVSTDTQYF
TGTGCCAGCAGTCCGGGACTAGCGGTTAGCACAGATACGCAGTATTTT
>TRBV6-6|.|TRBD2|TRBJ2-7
CASRGTGTSGSRQSNEQYF
TGTGCCAGCAGAGGTACCGGGACTAGCGGGAGTAGGCAGTCGAACGAGCAGTACTTC
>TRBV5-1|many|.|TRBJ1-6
CASSLARQGDSPLHF
TGCGCCAGCAGCTTGGCGAGGCAGGGAGACTCACCCCTCCACTTT
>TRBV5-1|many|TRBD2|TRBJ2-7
CASSLGGLAASYEQYF
TGCGCCAGCAGCTTGGGGGGACTAGCGGCCTCCTACGAGCAGTACTTC
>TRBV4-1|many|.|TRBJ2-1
CASSQDYGRVGSEQFF
TGCGCCAGCAGCCAAGATTACGGCAGGGTCGGAAGTGAGCAGTTCTTC
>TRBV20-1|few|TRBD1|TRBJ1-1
CSARDTGGAGNTEAFF
TGCAGTGCTAGGGATACAGGGGGCGCTGGGAACACTGAAGCTTTCTTT
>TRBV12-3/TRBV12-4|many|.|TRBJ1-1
CASSLGVLNTEAFF
TGTGCCAGCAGTTTAGGAGTTTTGAACACTGAAGCTTTCTTT
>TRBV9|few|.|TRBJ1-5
CASSVDDGRSQPQHF
TGTGCCAGCAGCGTAGATGACGGGCGAAGCCAGCCCCAGCATTTT
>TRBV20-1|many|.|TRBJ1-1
CSARDPNTEAFF
TGCAGTGCCCGGGACCCGAACACTGAAGCTTTCTTT
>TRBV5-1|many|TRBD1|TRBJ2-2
CASSLEGQANTGELFF
TGCGCCAGCAGCTTGGAGGGACAGGCGAACACCGGGGAGCTGTTTTTT
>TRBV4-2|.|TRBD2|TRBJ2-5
CASSEVGTSGKETQYF
TGTGCCAGCAGCGAGGTCGGGACTAGCGGGAAGGAGACCCAGTACTTC
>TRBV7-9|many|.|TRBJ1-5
CASSLAGARNQPQHF
TGTGCCAGCAGCTTAGCGGGGGCCCGCAATCAGCCCCAGCATTTT
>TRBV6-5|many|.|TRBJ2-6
CASSRLNSGANVLTF
TGTGCCAGCAGCCGACTCAACTCTGGGGCCAACGTCCTGACTTTC
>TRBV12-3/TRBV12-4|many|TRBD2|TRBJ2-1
CASSSSPGLAGGQGEQFF
TGTGCCAGCAGTTCAAGCCCGGGACTAGCGGGGGGGCAAGGGGAGCAGTTCTTC
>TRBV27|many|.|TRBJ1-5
CASSFNNQPQHF
TGTGCCAGCAGTTTCAACAATCAGCCCCAGCATTTT
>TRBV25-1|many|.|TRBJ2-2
CASSEFSVDTGELFF
TGTGCCAGCAGTGAATTCTCAGTTGACACCGGGGAGCTGTTTTTT